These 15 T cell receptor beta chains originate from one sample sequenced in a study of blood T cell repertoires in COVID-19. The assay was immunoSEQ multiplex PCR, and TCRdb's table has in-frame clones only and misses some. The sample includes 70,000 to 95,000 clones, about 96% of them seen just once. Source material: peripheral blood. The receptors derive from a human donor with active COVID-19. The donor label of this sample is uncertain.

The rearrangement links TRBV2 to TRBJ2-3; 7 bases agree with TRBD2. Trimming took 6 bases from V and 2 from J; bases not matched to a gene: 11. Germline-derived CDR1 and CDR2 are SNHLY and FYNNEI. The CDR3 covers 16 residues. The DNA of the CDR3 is TGTGCCAGCAGCCTACTAGCGTCATCCCACACAGATACGCAGTATTTT. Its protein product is CASSLLASSHTDTQYF.

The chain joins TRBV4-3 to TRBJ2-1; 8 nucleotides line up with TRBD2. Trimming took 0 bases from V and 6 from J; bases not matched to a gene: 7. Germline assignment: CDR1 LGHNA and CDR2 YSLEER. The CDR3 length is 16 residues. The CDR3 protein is CASSQERTGGINEQFF. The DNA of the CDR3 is TGCGCCAGCAGCCAAGAGCGGACGGGAGGGATCAATGAGCAGTTCTTC.

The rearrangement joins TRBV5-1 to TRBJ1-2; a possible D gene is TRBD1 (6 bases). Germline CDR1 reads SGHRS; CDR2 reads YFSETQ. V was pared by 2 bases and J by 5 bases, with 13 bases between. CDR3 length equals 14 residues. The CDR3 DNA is TGCGCCAGCAGCTTCGGAGAACAGGGATATGGCTACACCTTC. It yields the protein CASSFGEQGYGYTF.

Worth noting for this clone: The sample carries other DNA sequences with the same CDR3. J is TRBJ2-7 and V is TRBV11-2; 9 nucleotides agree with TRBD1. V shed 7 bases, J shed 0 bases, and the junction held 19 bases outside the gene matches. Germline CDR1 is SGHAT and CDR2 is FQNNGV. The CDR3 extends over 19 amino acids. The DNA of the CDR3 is TGTGCCAGCACCCTATCATGGGACAGGGTGAGGTCCTCCTCCTACGAGCAGTACTTC. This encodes CASTLSWDRVRSSSYEQYF.

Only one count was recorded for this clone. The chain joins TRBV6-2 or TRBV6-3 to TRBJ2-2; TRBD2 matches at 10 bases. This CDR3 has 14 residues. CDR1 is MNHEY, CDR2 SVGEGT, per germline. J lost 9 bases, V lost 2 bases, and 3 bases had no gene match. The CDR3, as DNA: TGTGCCAGCAGTTACCTAGCGGGGGCCCGGGAGCTGTTTTTT. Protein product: CASSYLAGARELFF.

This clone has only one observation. The CDR3 DNA reads TGTGCCAGCAGTGATAGACAGGGGGCTCATGAAAAACTGTTTTTT. Its protein is CASSDRQGAHEKLFF. The chain carries TRBV28 and TRBJ1-4; 10 bases line up with TRBD1. V was pared by 5 bases and J by 6 bases, with 6 bases of the junction left unmatched. Germline V gives CDR1 MDHEN, CDR2 SYDVKM. The CDR3 loop spans 15 amino acids.

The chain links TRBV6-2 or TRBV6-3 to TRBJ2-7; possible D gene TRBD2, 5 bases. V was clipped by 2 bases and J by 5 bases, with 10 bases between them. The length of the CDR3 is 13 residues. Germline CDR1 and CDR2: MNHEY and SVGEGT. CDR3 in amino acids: CASSYASWNEQYF. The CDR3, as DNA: TGTGCCAGCAGTTACGCTAGCTGGAACGAGCAGTACTTC.

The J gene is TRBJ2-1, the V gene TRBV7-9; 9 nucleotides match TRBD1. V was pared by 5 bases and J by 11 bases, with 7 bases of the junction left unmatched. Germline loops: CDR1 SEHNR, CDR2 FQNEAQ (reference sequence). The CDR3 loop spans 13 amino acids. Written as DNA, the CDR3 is TGTGCCAGCAGCCTTCCGGGACAGGGCCAGCAGTTCTTC. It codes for CASSLPGQGQQFF. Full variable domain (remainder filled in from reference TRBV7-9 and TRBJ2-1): DTGVSQNPRHKITKRGQNVTFRCDPISEHNRLYWYRQTLGQGPEFLTYFQNEAQLEKSRLLSDRFSAERPKGSFSTLEIQRTEQGDSAMYLCASSLPGQGQQFFGPGTRLTVL.

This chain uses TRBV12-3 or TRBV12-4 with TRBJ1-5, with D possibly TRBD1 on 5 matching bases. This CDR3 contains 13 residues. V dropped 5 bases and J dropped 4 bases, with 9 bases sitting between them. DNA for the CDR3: TGTGCCAGCAGTCCGCCAGGGAATCAGCCCCAGCATTTT. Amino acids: CASSPPGNQPQHF.

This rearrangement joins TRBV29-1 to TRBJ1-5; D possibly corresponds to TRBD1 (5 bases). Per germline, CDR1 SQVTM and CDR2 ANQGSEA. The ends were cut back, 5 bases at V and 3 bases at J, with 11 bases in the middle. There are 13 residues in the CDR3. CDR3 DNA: TGCAGCGTTTCAGACAGCCTCAATCAGCCCCAGCATTTT. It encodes CSVSDSLNQPQHF.

CDR3 nucleotides: TGTGCCAGCAGCTTGTCTCGACATAAAACTTCCTACGAGCAGTACTTC. This gives the protein CASSLSRHKTSYEQYF. This chain uses TRBV5-8 with TRBJ2-7; D gene ambiguous. Germline CDR1 reads SGHTS; CDR2 reads YDEGEE. V shed 1 base and J shed 1 base, with 15 bases lying between them. The CDR3 covers 16 residues. Looking up the rest from reference TRBV5-8 and TRBJ2-7 gives the full variable domain: EAGVTQSPTHLIKTRGQQATLRCSPISGHTSVYWYQQALGLGLQFLLWYDEGEERNRGNFPPRFSGRQFPNYSSELNVNALELEDSALYLCASSLSRHKTSYEQYFGPGTRLTVT.

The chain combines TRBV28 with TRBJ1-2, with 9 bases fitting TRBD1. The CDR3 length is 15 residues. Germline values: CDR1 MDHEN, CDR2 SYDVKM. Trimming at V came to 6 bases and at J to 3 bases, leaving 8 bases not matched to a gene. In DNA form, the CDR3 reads TGTGCCAGCAGGGGGGGGACAGGGCAAGACTATGGCTACACCTTC. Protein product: CASRGGTGQDYGYTF.

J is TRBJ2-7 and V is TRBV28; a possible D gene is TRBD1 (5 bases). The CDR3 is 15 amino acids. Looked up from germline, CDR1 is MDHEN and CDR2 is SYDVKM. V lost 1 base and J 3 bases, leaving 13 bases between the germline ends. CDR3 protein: CASSLSGARIYEQYF. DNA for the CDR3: TGTGCCAGCAGTTTATCTGGGGCACGGATCTACGAGCAGTACTTC.

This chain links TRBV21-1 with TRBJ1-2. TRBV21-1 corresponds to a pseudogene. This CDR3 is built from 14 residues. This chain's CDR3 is CASSKVARSYGYTF. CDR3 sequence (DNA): TGTGCCAGCAGCAAAGTTGCCCGGTCCTATGGCTACACCTTC.

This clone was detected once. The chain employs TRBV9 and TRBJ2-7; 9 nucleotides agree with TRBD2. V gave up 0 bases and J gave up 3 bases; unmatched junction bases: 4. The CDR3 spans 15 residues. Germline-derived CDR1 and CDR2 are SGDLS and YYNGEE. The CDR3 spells CASSVGWTSVYEQYF. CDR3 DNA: TGTGCCAGCAGCGTAGGCTGGACTAGCGTCTACGAGCAGTACTTC.